Listed here are 2 T cell receptor beta chains from one sample, sequenced in a study of cytomegalovirus exposure and HLA in healthy donors. The PCR contained 60 Vbeta and 13 Jbeta primers. The protocol was immunoSEQ multiplex PCR, while the TCRdb copy is restricted to in-frame clones and leaves out a portion. The sample records about 110,000 clones, 70% being singletons. Source material: PBMCs. Every receptor here comes from a man aged 40-49 years in good health and CMV-seropositive.

The J gene is TRBJ2-1, the V gene TRBV7-6; D may be TRBD1 (5 bases). V was cut by 3 bases and J by 6 bases, with 9 bases left in between. The CDR3 runs 13 residues. Per germline, CDR1 SGHVS and CDR2 FNYEAQ. The CDR3 spells CASSFLGANEQFF. The CDR3 DNA reads as TGTGCCAGCAGCTTCCTAGGGGCCAATGAGCAGTTCTTC.

This chain links TRBV2 with TRBJ1-2; 12 positions match TRBD1. Germline CDR1 SNHLY, CDR2 FYNNEI. The CDR3 length is 15 residues. J lost 7 bases, V lost 5 bases, and 8 bases had no gene match. CDR3 in amino acids: CASSTGTGGPSGYTF. The DNA for the CDR3 is TGTGCCAGCAGTACCGGGACAGGGGGCCCGAGTGGCTACACCTTC.